This T cell receptor beta chain was identified in a study of a mutant IDH1 vaccine in newly diagnosed glioma (dated by TCRdb to about 2021). About the full investigation: Patients received eight vaccinations in weeks 1, 3, 5, 7, 11, 15, 19 and 23, corresponding to visits V03 through V10. Peripheral blood was collected at six visits: V03 (baseline), V05, V07, V10, V12 and V13. Of the approximately 35 treated patients, approximately 60% were male and roughly 38% were female, and a mean age of roughly 40 years was recorded. Prior to enrollment, standard therapy consisting of radiotherapy alone, temozolomide alone, or radiochemotherapy with temozolomide had been administered to patients, with the combination being received by most patients. Longitudinal TCRB deep sequencing was performed for roughly 27 treated patients wherever samples were available for exploratory analyses. Vaccination started 4-6 weeks after radiotherapy alone, or was given together with temozolomide cycles in the groups whose treatment included chemotherapy. Here is what the overall study found, with its caveats: Selection of PBMC samples for TCRB deep sequencing was based on availability. Across multiple MHC alleles, vaccine-induced immune responses were seen in around 93% of patients. Pseudoprogression seemed to be unrelated to changes in the top peripheral T cell clonotypes found by TCRB sequencing. According to the authors, sample limitations meant that analyses of patient blood samples could not be reproduced.

The germline V gene supplies CDR1 SNHLY and CDR2 FYNNEI. The CDR3 runs 12 residues from the cysteine to the phenylalanine. The kept DNA is CDR3 alone, 36 bases in frame from the first base. Trimming takes 4 bases from V and 5 bases from J, and the germline ends sit 9 bases apart. Details on this clone: No antigen is known for it. No base qualities exist here, and no much larger clone lies one base off it.

Libraries came from the immunoSEQ multiplex PCR assay. The hsTCRB Kit was used according to the manufacturer's protocol to amplify rearranged TCR beta chain sequences. An Illumina MiSeq was used to sequence the TCRB libraries. On the study's bioinformatics: The proprietary platform of the kit vendor was used for demultiplexing, trimming and gene mapping. The source is immuneACCESS, and TCRdb retained only in-frame sequences with V and J called. Part of the clones is not carried over; for the studies checked, unresolved V genes explain less than half of this, and the remainder is unexplained. V, J and clone size are those of that table, while D and trimming were read from the DNA. The sample profile shows 110,000 or so clones; 90% of them were found once. 0.5% to 0.65% of the sample belongs to the ten largest clones. According to the study, the label for this sample's time point signals: week 11, during vaccination. Every vaccine dose consisted of 300 ug of a 20-mer mutant IDH1 peptide in Montanide, administered subcutaneously together with topical imiquimod. The donors had newly diagnosed IDH1-mutant astrocytomas of WHO grade 3 or 4 that showed loss of nuclear ATRX. The samples were drawn from NOA16, a multicentre, single-arm, open-label phase I trial in Germany that tested a mutant IDH1 peptide vaccine in humans for the first time. Genomic DNA for TCRB sequencing was extracted from EDTA blood using the DNeasy Blood and Tissue Kit.

The chain couples TRBV2 to TRBJ2-7; TRBD2 is possibly the D segment (5 matching bases). The TCR was taken from a woman aged 50 to 60 with glioma. The input for sequencing was PBMCs, taken from a glioma patient whose treatment included an IDH1 peptide vaccine. The nucleotide sequence reads TGTGCCAGCAGTGGAGGGTTTAACGAGCAGTACTTC. This is translated as CASSGGFNEQYF.